The clone carrying this T cell receptor (beta chain) occurred a few times. Its antigen is still unknown. This sample is drawn from a study of T cells after yellow fever vaccination. The ends lost 8 bases at V and 3 bases at J; junction bases unmatched: 6. Germline V gene sequence: CDR1 MNHNS, CDR2 SASEGT. The CDR3 runs 15 residues. General observations from the study: Subsequent booster samples again held most clones from primary vaccination (under 98% CD4, 85% to 90% CD8).

MiXCR was run by TCRdb on the 5' RACE reads, yielding one entry per CDR3 protein. This table holds about 340,000 distinct CDR3 sequences, approximately 9% found once. The chain couples TRBV6-1 to TRBJ1-3; TRBD1 aligns across 11 bases. The sequencing used PBMCs, collected on the day of the first yellow fever vaccination. This sequence originates from a man between 18 and 35 years old who received the YFV17D yellow fever vaccine. CDR3: CASGTGGTFGNTIYF. The CDR3 DNA reads as TGTGCCAGCGGGACAGGGGGAACCTTTGGAAACACCATATATTTT.